The rows below give T cell receptor beta chains drawn from one sample of a study of blood T cells in healthy people across ages. TCRdb ran MiXCR on the 5' RACE reads and lists one entry per CDR3 protein. This sample has some 900,000 distinct CDR3 sequences, with 48% found just once. Sequencing was carried out using blood. These receptors came from a man aged 30-40 years in good health. CDR3s include the opening cysteine and the closing phenylalanine or tryptophan. D genes are given only for firm matches. Some rows mark clone size as missing; the rest say once, few, many or name a class of expanded clone.

cdr3_aa cdr3_nt v_call d_call cdr3_length clone_size j_call
CASSFSPGSNEKLFF TGTGCCAGCAGTTTCTCGCCAGGGTCCAATGAAAAACTGTTTTTT TRBV12-3/TRBV12-4 - 15 few TRBJ1-4
CASRRGTGYYGYTF TGTGCCAGCAGGAGGGGGACAGGTTATTATGGCTACACCTTC TRBV2 TRBD1 14 - TRBJ1-2
CAISDRGQETQYF TGTGCCATCTCAGACAGGGGCCAAGAGACCCAGTACTTC TRBV10-3 TRBD1 13 - TRBJ2-5
CASSQDRTRNQPQHF TGCGCCAGCAGCCAGGACAGGACACGCAATCAGCCCCAGCATTTT TRBV4-1 TRBD1 15 - TRBJ1-5
CASSRYSPLAGGPEQFF TGTGCCAGCAGCCGATACTCCCCACTAGCGGGGGGGCCTGAGCAGTTCTTC TRBV14 TRBD2 17 - TRBJ2-1
CSASQGTYTEAFF TGCAGTGCTAGTCAGGGGACGTACACTGAAGCTTTCTTT TRBV20-1 - 13 - TRBJ1-1
CSVDWDRKNTEAFF TGCAGCGTGGACTGGGACAGAAAGAACACTGAAGCTTTCTTT TRBV29-1 TRBD1 14 - TRBJ1-1
CASSLTRANTEAFF TGTGCCAGCAGTTTGACCAGGGCGAACACTGAAGCTTTCTTT TRBV12-3/TRBV12-4 - 14 few TRBJ1-1
CASSLDQHLTKDIQYF TGTGCCAGCAGCCTAGACCAACACTTGACAAAAGACATTCAGTACTTC TRBV11-2 - 16 few TRBJ2-4
CASSFRGGTGVSETQYF TGTGCCAGCAGCTTTCGGGGAGGGACAGGGGTTTCGGAGACCCAGTACTTC TRBV13 TRBD1 17 - TRBJ2-5
CASSLVPPPQYF TGTGCCAGCAGTTTGGTCCCCCCACCACAGTACTTC TRBV12-3/TRBV12-4 - 12 - TRBJ2-7
CASSQDGSSGIGYQETQYF TGCGCCAGCAGCCAAGACGGGAGTAGCGGGATTGGATACCAAGAGACCCAGTACTTC TRBV4-1 TRBD2 19 - TRBJ2-5
CSAGSSVYGIETQYF TGCAGTGCTGGATCTAGTGTTTACGGGATCGAGACCCAGTACTTC TRBV20-1 - 15 - TRBJ2-5
CASSQVAGSVNQPQHF TGCGCCAGCAGCCAAGTCGCGGGGTCCGTCAATCAGCCCCAGCATTTT TRBV4-3 - 16 many TRBJ1-5
CASRPTGVDGYTF TGTGCCAGCAGGCCGACAGGGGTGGATGGCTACACCTTC TRBV28 TRBD1 13 - TRBJ1-2
CASSLAGTEGREQFF TGTGCCAGCAGTTTAGCCGGGACAGAGGGCCGTGAGCAGTTCTTC TRBV12-3/TRBV12-4 TRBD1 15 once TRBJ2-1
CATSPYPGQAFYEQYF TGTGCCACCAGCCCTTACCCGGGACAGGCCTTCTACGAGCAGTACTTC TRBV7-2 TRBD1 16 - TRBJ2-7
CSATLAGGRNEQFF TGCAGTGCTACCCTAGCGGGGGGGCGCAATGAGCAGTTCTTC TRBV20-1 TRBD2 14 - TRBJ2-1
CASSRLSGAGDEKLFF TGTGCCAGCAGTAGATTGTCAGGAGCAGGGGATGAAAAACTGTTTTTT TRBV25-1 - 16 - TRBJ1-4
CASSPPGSGGNEQFF TGTGCCAGCAGCCCCCCAGGGTCCGGGGGCAATGAGCAGTTCTTC TRBV5-4 - 15 - TRBJ2-1
CATSRIGQLLTF TGTGCCACCAGCAGGATCGGACAGTTGCTCACCTTC TRBV15 - 12 - TRBJ1-2
CSAGRRGEKLFF TGCAGCGCGGGACGGAGGGGGGAAAAACTGTTTTTT TRBV29-1 - 12 few TRBJ1-4
CASSAYDGTGGSYEQYF TGTGCCAGCAGTGCATACGACGGGACAGGGGGCTCCTACGAGCAGTACTTC TRBV25-1 TRBD1 17 many TRBJ2-7
CASSYSGANYGYTF TGTGCCAGCAGTTACTCGGGGGCGAACTATGGCTACACCTTC TRBV6-2/TRBV6-3 - 14 few TRBJ1-2
CASRLDRSSSYEQYF TGTGCCAGCAGATTGGACAGGTCAAGCTCCTACGAGCAGTACTTC TRBV27 TRBD1 15 - TRBJ2-7
CSVEPRRTEAFF TGCAGCGTTGAACCCAGGAGGACTGAAGCTTTCTTT TRBV29-1 - 12 - TRBJ1-1
CASSLGPAQYGYTF TGTGCCAGCAGCCTCGGACCCGCTCAATATGGCTACACCTTC TRBV7-2 - 14 few TRBJ1-2
CAISGTGVNTGELFF TGTGCCATCTCCGGGACAGGGGTTAACACCGGGGAGCTGTTTTTT TRBV21-1 - 15 once TRBJ2-2
CASTTGALEETQYF TGTGCCAGTACGACAGGGGCTTTGGAAGAGACCCAGTACTTC TRBV2 TRBD1 14 few TRBJ2-5
CASSLVLGMTSAYEQYF TGTGCCAGCAGCTTAGTTTTGGGGATGACTAGCGCCTACGAGCAGTACTTC TRBV11-2 TRBD2 17 few TRBJ2-7
CATSDSGTENEQFF TGTGCCACCAGTGATTCCGGGACAGAAAATGAGCAGTTCTTC TRBV24-1 TRBD1 14 - TRBJ2-1
CSARVAGQVYNEQFF TGCAGTGCTAGAGTAGCGGGACAAGTCTACAATGAGCAGTTCTTC TRBV20-1 TRBD2 15 - TRBJ2-1
CSARKPESYEQYF TGCAGTGCTAGAAAGCCAGAATCCTACGAGCAGTACTTC TRBV20-1 - 13 - TRBJ2-7